Included here is one T cell receptor beta chain sequence, with context. These data are taken from a study of blood T cell repertoires in COVID-19. The overall study: COVID-19 samples, acute and convalescent, were from the United States, Italy and Spain. The analysed material was cDNA or gDNA that came from T cells, B-cell-depleted T cells, or PBMCs.

How the authors handled the data: The assay estimated nucleated cells by amplifying reference gene primers. TCRdb's table, derived via immunoSEQ multiplex PCR, lists solely in-frame clones and lacks some. For V, J and clone size, that table is used; D and trimming come from the DNA. The sample has roughly 200,000 clones; roughly 89% are singletons. This CDR3 is built from 15 residues. The V gene's germline CDR1 is MGHRA and CDR2 YSYEKL. Trimming removed 0 bases at V and 10 bases at J, with 13 bases between. The receptor comes from a woman younger than 35 who had recovered from COVID-19. This sequence joins TRBV4-1 and TRBJ1-6; no clear D gene. Sequencing was done on a sample of peripheral blood. This CDR3 reads CASSQEGQVGSPLHF. CDR3 nucleotides: TGCGCCAGCAGCCAAGAGGGTCAGGTTGGGTCACCCCTCCACTTT.